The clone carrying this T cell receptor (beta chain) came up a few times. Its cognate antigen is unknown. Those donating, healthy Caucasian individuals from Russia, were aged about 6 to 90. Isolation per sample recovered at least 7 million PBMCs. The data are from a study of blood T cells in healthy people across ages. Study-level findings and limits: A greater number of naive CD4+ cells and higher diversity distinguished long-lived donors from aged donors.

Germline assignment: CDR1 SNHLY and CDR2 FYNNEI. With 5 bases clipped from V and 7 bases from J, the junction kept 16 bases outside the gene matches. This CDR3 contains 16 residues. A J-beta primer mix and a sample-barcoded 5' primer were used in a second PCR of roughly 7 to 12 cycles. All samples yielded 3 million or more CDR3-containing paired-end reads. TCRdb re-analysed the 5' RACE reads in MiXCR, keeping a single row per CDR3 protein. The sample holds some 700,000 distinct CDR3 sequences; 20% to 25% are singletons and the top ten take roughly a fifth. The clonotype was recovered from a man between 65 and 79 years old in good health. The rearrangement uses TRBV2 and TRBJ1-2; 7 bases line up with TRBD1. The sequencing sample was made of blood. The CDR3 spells CASSPDRVNIGGGYTF. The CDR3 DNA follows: TGTGCCAGCAGTCCTGACAGGGTCAATATCGGGGGTGGCTACACCTTC.